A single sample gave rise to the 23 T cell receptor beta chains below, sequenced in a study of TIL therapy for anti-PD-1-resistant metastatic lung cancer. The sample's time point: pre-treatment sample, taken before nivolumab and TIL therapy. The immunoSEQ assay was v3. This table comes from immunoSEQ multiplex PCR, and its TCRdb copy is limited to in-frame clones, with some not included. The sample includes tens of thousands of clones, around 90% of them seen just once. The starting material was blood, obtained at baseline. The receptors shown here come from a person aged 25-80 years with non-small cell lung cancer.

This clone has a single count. CDR3 nucleotide sequence: TGTGCCAGCAGCCAAGAGAAGGGGACTTACGAGCAGTACTTC. It yields the protein CASSQEKGTYEQYF. The chain is built from TRBV3-1 (or the pseudogene TRBV3-2) and TRBJ2-7; the D gene is possibly TRBD2 (6 bases). Germline-derived CDR1 and CDR2 are LGHDT and YNNKEL (reference sequence). V was pared by 0 bases and J by 4 bases, with 10 bases between. The CDR3 spans 14 residues.

CDR3 amino acids: CASSVRTSGGNEQFF. DNA of the CDR3: TGTGCCAGCAGCGTAAGGACTAGCGGTGGGAATGAGCAGTTCTTC. The rearrangement uses TRBV9 and TRBJ2-1; 10 nucleotides match TRBD2. This CDR3 spans 15 amino acids. V lost 1 base to trimming and J lost 7 bases; unmatched junction nucleotides: 5. Germline lookup yields CDR1 SGDLS and CDR2 YYNGEE.

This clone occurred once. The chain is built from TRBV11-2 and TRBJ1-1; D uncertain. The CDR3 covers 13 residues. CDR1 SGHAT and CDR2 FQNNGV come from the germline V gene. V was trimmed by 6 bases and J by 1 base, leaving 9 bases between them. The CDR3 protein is CASRSAGNTEAFF. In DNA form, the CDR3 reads TGTGCCAGCAGATCGGCTGGGAACACTGAAGCTTTCTTT.

CDR3 in DNA: TGTGCCAGCAGCCAAGACCCCACCCCTAGGCAGGATGGCTACACCTTC. Residues: CASSQDPTPRQDGYTF. The V call is TRBV4-2, the J call TRBJ1-2; D is unresolved. V gave up 0 bases and J gave up 6 bases, with 17 bases separating them. Germline loops: CDR1 LGHNA, CDR2 YNFKEQ. CDR3 size: 16 residues.

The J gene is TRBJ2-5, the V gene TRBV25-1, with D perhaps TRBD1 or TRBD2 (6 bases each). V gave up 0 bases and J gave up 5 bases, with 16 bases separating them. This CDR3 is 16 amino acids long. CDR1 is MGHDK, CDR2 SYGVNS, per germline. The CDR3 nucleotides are TGTGCCAGCAGTGAATATCCTGGAGGGGGTAGCGAGACCCAGTACTTC. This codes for CASSEYPGGGSETQYF.

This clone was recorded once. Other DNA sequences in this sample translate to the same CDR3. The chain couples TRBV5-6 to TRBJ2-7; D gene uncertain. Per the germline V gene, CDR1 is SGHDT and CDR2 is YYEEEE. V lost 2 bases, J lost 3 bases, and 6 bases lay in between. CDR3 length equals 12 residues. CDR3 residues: CASSFSVYEQYF. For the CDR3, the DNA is TGTGCCAGCAGCTTTTCGGTCTACGAGCAGTACTTC.

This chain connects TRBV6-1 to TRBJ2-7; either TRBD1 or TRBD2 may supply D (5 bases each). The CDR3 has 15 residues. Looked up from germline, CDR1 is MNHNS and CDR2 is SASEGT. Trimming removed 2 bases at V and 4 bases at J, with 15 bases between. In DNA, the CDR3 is TGTGCCAGCAGTGAACGCCGGGACCCGAGGTACGAGCAGTACTTC. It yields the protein CASSERRDPRYEQYF.

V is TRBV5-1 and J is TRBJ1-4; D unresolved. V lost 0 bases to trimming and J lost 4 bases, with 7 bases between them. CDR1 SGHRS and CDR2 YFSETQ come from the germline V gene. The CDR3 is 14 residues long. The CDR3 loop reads CASSLDSRNEKLFF. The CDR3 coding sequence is TGCGCCAGCAGCTTGGACAGCCGTAATGAAAAACTGTTTTTT.

The CDR3: CASSLEIEADTQYF. Written as DNA, the CDR3 is TGCGCCAGCAGCTTGGAGATAGAGGCCGATACGCAGTATTTT. The chain employs TRBV5-1 and TRBJ2-3; D remains ambiguous. Per the germline V gene, CDR1 is SGHRS and CDR2 is YFSETQ. This CDR3 spans 14 amino acids. The V end lost 0 bases, the J end lost 6 bases, and 11 bases lay between the germline ends.

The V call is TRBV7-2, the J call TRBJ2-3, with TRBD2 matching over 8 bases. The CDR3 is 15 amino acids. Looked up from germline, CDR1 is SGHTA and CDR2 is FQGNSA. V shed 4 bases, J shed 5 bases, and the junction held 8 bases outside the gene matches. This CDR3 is CASSSGTSRRDTQYF. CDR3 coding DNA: TGTGCCAGCAGCTCCGGGACTAGTCGTCGAGATACGCAGTATTTT.

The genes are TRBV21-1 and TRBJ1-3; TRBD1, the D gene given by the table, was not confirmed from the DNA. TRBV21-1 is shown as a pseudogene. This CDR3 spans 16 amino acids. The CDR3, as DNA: TGTGCCAGTCCTTCGGGCACAGGGCGAGCTGGAAACACCATATATTTT. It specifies CASPSGTGRAGNTIYF.

In nucleotides, the CDR3 is TGTGCCAGCAGCTCATCGACGGGAGCCTACGAGCAGTACTTC. Amino acids: CASSSSTGAYEQYF. This rearrangement joins TRBV9 to TRBJ2-7; D is possibly TRBD2 (6 bases). Germline V gene sequence: CDR1 SGDLS, CDR2 YYNGEE. This CDR3 comprises 14 residues. V lost 4 bases and J lost 2, with 13 bases in between.

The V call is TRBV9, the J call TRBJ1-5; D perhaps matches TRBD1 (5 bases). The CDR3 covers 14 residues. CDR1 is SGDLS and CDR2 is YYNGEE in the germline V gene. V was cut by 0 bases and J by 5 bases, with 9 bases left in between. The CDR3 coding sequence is TGTGCCAGCAGCGTAGCTGACAGCTATCAGCCCCAGCATTTT. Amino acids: CASSVADSYQPQHF.

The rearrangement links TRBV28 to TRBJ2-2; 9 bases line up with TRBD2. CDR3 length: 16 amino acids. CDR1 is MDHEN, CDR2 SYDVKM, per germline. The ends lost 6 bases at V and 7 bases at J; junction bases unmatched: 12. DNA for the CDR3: TGTGCCAGCAGGGGACTAAGCGGGAGGTTCGGCGGGGAGCTGTTTTTT. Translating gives CASRGLSGRFGGELFF.

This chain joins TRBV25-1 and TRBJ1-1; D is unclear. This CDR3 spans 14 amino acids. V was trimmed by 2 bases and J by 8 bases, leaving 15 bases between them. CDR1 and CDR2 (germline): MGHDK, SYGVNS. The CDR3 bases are TGTGCCAGCAGTGAACGGACGAAGGGCAACGAAGCTTTCTTT. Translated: CASSERTKGNEAFF.

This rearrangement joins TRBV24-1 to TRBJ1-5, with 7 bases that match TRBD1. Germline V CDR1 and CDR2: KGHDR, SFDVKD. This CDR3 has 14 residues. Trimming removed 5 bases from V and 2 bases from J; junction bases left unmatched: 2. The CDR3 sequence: CATSGQGRNQPQHF. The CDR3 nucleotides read TGTGCCACCAGTGGACAGGGCCGCAATCAGCCCCAGCATTTT.

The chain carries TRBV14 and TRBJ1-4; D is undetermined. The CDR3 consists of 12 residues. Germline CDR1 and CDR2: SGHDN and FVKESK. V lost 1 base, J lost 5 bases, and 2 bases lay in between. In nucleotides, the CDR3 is TGTGCCAGCAGCCAAGGAAATGAAAAACTGTTTTTT. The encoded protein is CASSQGNEKLFF.

CDR3 in amino acids: CAWMGQGISGNTIYF. The CDR3 DNA reads TGTGCCTGGATGGGACAGGGGATCTCTGGAAACACCATATATTTT. This rearrangement joins TRBV30 to TRBJ1-3, with 10 bases aligning to TRBD1. The CDR3 runs 15 residues. In germline, CDR1 is GTSNPN, CDR2 SVGIG (reference sequence). V dropped 4 bases and J dropped 0; count of bases not matched to a gene: 3.

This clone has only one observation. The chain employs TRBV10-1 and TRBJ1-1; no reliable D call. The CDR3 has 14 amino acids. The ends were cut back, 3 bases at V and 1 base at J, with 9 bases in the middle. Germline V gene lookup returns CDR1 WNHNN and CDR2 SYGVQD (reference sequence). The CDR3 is CASSEKVRNTEAFF. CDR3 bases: TGCGCCAGCAGTGAAAAGGTACGGAACACTGAAGCTTTCTTT.

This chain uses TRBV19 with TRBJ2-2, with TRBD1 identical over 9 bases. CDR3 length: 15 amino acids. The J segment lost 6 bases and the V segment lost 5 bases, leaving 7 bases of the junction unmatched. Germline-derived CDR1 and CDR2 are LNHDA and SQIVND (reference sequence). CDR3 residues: CASSREGQGPGELFF. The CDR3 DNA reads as TGTGCCAGTAGTCGTGAGGGACAGGGCCCCGGGGAGCTGTTTTTT. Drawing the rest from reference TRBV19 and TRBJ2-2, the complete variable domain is DGGITQSPKYLFRKEGQNVTLSCEQNLNHDAMYWYRQDPGQGLRLIYYSQIVNDFQKGDIAEGYSVSREKKESFPLTVTSAQKNPTAFYLCASSREGQGPGELFFGEGSRLTVL.

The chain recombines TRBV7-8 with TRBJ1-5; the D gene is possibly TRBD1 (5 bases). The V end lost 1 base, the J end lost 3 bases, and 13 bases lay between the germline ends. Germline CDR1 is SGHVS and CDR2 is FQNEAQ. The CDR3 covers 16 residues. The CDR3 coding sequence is TGTGCCAGCAGCTTAGTAGTGGGACGGAACAATCAGCCCCAGCATTTT. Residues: CASSLVVGRNNQPQHF. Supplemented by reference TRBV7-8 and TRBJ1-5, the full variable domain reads GAGVSQSPRYKVAKRGQDVALRCDPISGHVSLFWYQQALGQGPEFLTYFQNEAQLDKSGLPSDRFFAERPEGSVSTLKIQRTQQEDSAVYLCASSLVVGRNNQPQHFGDGTRLSIL.

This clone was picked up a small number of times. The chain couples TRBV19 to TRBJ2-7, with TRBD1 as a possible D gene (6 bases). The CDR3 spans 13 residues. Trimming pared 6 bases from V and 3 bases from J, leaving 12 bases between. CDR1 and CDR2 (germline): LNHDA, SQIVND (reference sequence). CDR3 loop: CASSPAGVYEQYF. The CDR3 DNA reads TGTGCCAGTAGCCCCGCAGGGGTCTACGAGCAGTACTTC. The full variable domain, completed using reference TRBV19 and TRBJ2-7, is DGGITQSPKYLFRKEGQNVTLSCEQNLNHDAMYWYRQDPGQGLRLIYYSQIVNDFQKGDIAEGYSVSREKKESFPLTVTSAQKNPTAFYLCASSPAGVYEQYFGPGTRLTVT.

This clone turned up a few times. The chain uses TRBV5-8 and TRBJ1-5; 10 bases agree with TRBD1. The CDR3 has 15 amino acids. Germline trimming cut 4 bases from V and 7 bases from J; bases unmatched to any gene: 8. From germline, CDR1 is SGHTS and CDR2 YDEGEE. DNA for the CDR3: TGTGCCAGCAGCGGGGGACAGGGGTCGGACCAGCCCCAGCATTTT. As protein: CASSGGQGSDQPQHF.